Included here is one T cell receptor (beta chain) sequence, with context. The data stem from a study of control samples from healthy donors and cancer patients. The method was immunoSEQ multiplex PCR; TCRdb's version includes in-frame clones alone and lacks a portion of them. The data contain roughly 34,000 clones, around 86% of them seen just once; the ten biggest clones take up 1.5% to 2%. The CDR3 runs 13 residues. In germline, CDR1 is KGHDR, CDR2 SFDVKD. The V end lost 5 bases, the J end lost 4 bases, and 7 bases lay between the germline ends. The receptor was isolated from a woman in her 40s with lung cancer. The material sequenced was PBMCs. This rearrangement joins TRBV24-1 to TRBJ2-2; D unresolved. CDR3 sequence reads: CATSAWATGELFF. The CDR3 DNA reads as TGTGCCACCAGTGCCTGGGCCACCGGGGAGCTGTTTTTT.